One and the same sample provided the 4 T cell receptor beta chains below, sequenced in a study of CD8 T cells in ankylosing spondylitis. One entry per CDR3 protein, called by TCRdb with MiXCR from the 5' RACE reads. The data show about 250,000 distinct CDR3 sequences, 30% to 40% seen once. Sequenced input: blood, either unsorted or a sorted T cell fraction (not recorded which). The receptors here all came from a male donor with ankylosing spondylitis or in good health (not recorded which).

This clonotype was seen a handful of times. Here the CDR3 DNA reads TGTGCCAGCAAAGGATCGGGACTCTCACCCCTCCACTTT. Its translation is CASKGSGLSPLHF. This chain links TRBV9 with TRBJ1-6; TRBD1 is a possible D gene (5 bases). This CDR3 has 13 amino acids. V dropped 6 bases and J dropped 10 bases, with 14 bases sitting between them. Germline CDR1 is SGDLS and CDR2 is YYNGEE.

This clonotype has only a few counts. V is TRBV5-1 and J is TRBJ1-2; D is unclear. V lost 0 bases and J 6 bases, leaving 6 bases between the germline ends. CDR3 size: 12 residues. Per the germline V gene, CDR1 is SGHRS and CDR2 is YFSETQ. Written as DNA, the CDR3 is TGCGCCAGCAGCTTGGGACTGAATGGCTACACCTTC. Protein product: CASSLGLNGYTF.

The chain links TRBV12-3 or TRBV12-4 to TRBJ2-7; no clear D. This CDR3 region has 14 residues. Trimming took off 4 bases at V and 2 bases at J, with 12 bases between the two ends. The CDR3 sequence is CASSSYTETYEQYF. The DNA of the CDR3 is TGTGCCAGCAGTTCTTATACGGAGACCTACGAGCAGTACTTC.

The genes are TRBV3-1 and TRBJ2-7, with a possible D match to TRBD2 (6 bases). Germline values: CDR1 LGHDT, CDR2 YNNKEL (reference sequence). V was shortened by 2 bases and J by 2 bases, with 13 bases between the two germline ends. The CDR3 length is 15 residues. The DNA of the CDR3 is TGTGCCAGCAGCCAAATTAGCGGAGATCCCTACGAGCAGTACTTC. Its protein is CASSQISGDPYEQYF.